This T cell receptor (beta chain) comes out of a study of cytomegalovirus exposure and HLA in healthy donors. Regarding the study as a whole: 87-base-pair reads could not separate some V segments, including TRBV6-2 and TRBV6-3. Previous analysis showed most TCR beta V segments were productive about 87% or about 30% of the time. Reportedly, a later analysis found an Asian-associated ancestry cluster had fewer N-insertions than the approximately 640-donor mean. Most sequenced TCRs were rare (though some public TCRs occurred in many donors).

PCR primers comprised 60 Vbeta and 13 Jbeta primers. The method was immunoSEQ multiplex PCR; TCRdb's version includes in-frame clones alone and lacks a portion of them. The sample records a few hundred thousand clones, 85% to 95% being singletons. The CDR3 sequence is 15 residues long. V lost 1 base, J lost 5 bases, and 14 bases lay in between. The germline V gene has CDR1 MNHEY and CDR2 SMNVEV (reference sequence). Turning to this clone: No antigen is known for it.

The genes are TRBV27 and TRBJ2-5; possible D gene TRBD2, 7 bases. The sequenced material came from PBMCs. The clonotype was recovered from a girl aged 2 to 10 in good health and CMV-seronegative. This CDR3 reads CASSLFGGARETQYF. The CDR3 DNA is TGTGCCAGCAGTTTATTTGGGGGGGCGCGGGAGACCCAGTACTTC.